This T cell receptor (beta chain) was obtained from a study of neurological immune-mediated disorders. Study results and limitations: It was the repertoires of 18 of 34 multiple sclerosis patients that phylogenetic grouping placed in one related-CDR3 cluster, which is a possible signature. HTLV-1-associated myelopathy led in TCR clonal expansion, while multiple sclerosis ranked lowest, below healthy controls.

Each TCR transcript was tagged with a 10-nucleotide random UMI during 5'RACE. From 15-18 subjects, over 190 million TCR-beta sequences were obtained in each sequencing run. TCRdb recomputed calls from the 5' RACE reads with MiXCR, one row per CDR3 protein. This repertoire shows about 74,000 distinct CDR3 sequences, less than 5.5% found once; its top ten account for about 7.4%. The germline V gene has CDR1 LGHDT and CDR2 YNNKEL (reference sequence). The CDR3 length is 16 residues. V trimming: 8 bases; J trimming: 5 bases; junction bases outside the gene matches: 15. This clonotype showed up many times. The target antigen is unknown.

This TCR derives from a man younger than 30 with multiple sclerosis. What was sequenced was PBMCs. V and J are TRBV3-1 and TRBJ2-7, with 10 bases that match TRBD1. The CDR3 region is CASLGAPGQGLHEQYF. CDR3 DNA sequence: TGTGCCAGCTTGGGGGCCCCGGGACAGGGGCTCCACGAGCAGTACTTC.